The 29 T cell receptor beta chains below all came from one sample that was sequenced in a study of regulatory T cells in long-lasting Graves disease. Researchers made TCR beta libraries by using iRepertoire HTBI primers and running Arm-PCR on CDR3 regions. MiXCR was run by TCRdb on the multiplex PCR reads, yielding one entry per CDR3 protein. The sample yields hundreds of thousands of distinct CDR3 sequences, roughly 15% seen once. Regarding time point: newly diagnosed GD, antithyroid drugs for less than 3 months. RNA isolated from PBMCs was used to make the TCR library. This same sample was also taken into another study, of T cells in Graves' hyperthyroidism and ophthalmopathy.

The sample in question was peripheral blood mononuclear cells (PBMCs), obtained at new diagnosis, from a patient treated with antithyroid drugs. These receptors were collected from a woman aged 30 to 39 with Graves disease.

CDR3 nucleotide sequence: TGCAGTGCTAGAAGCGGACAGGGAAGAATTGAGCAGTTCTTC. Encoded protein: CSARSGQGRIEQFF. V and J are TRBV20-1 and TRBJ2-1; TRBD1 agrees at 8 bases. The CDR3 covers 14 residues. Germline loops: CDR1 DFQATT, CDR2 SNEGSKA (reference sequence). V was pared by 2 bases and J by 9 bases, with 9 bases of the junction left unmatched.

The sample holds many counts of this clonotype. The chain employs TRBV28 and TRBJ2-3, with TRBD2 matching over 9 bases. V shed 2 bases and J 3 bases; nucleotides not matched to a gene: 12. The CDR3 is 18 amino acids. Germline V CDR1 and CDR2: MDHEN, SYDVKM. The CDR3, as DNA: TGTGCCAGCAGTTTACCTAGCGGGATGCGGTTTGAGACAGATACGCAGTATTTT. Translating it yields CASSLPSGMRFETDTQYF.

This clonotype was recorded many times. This rearrangement joins TRBV25-1 to TRBJ1-2, with D possibly matching TRBD1 (5 bases). The germline gives CDR1 MGHDK, CDR2 SYGVNS. The length of the CDR3 is 12 residues. The ends were cut back, 10 bases at V and 5 bases at J, with 14 bases in the middle. This CDR3 reads CATLGGGYGYTF. For the CDR3, the DNA is TGTGCCACCTTAGGTGGGGGTTATGGCTACACCTTC.

This clonotype was picked up a small number of times. This may arise from a read error, as a much more abundant clone is one base away. This sequence joins TRBV11-1 and TRBJ1-6, with a tentative D call TRBD1 (5 bases). Looked up from germline, CDR1 is SGHAT and CDR2 is FQDESV (reference sequence). The CDR3 has 14 residues. The DNA for the CDR3 is TGTGCCAGCAGCTTTGGGACGGATAATTCACCCCCCCACTTT. Translation: CASSFGTDNSPPHF. The complete variable domain, with remaining parts taken from reference TRBV11-1 and TRBJ1-6, reads EAEVAQSPRYKITEKSQAVAFWCDPISGHATLYWYRQILGQGPELLVQFQDESVVDDSQLPKDRFSAERLKGVDSTLKIQPAELGDSAMYLCASSFGTDNSPPHFGNGTRLTVT.

This clonotype turned up a few times. V usage is TRBV27 and J usage is TRBJ2-6; D might be TRBD1 or TRBD2, each matching 5 bases. The CDR3 is 16 amino acids. The V gene's germline CDR1 is MNHEY and CDR2 SMNVEV (reference sequence). The germline V and J ends were trimmed by 7 bases and 0 bases, with 13 bases remaining between them. The CDR3 loop is CASKVGPHSGANVLTF. The CDR3 DNA reads TGTGCCAGCAAAGTGGGACCACACTCTGGGGCCAACGTCCTGACTTTC. The full variable domain, rest sourced from reference TRBV27 and TRBJ2-6, is EAQVTQNPRYLITVTGKKLTVTCSQNMNHEYMSWYRQDPGLGLRQIYYSMNVEVTDKGDVPEGYKVSRKEKRNFPLILESPSPNQTSLYFCASKVGPHSGANVLTFGAGSRLTVL.

This rearrangement joins TRBV20-1 to TRBJ2-7, with D possibly TRBD2 on 7 matching bases. The V end lost 5 bases, the J end lost 3 bases, and 14 bases lay between the germline ends. Germline V gene sequence: CDR1 DFQATT, CDR2 SNEGSKA (reference sequence). CDR3 length: 13 amino acids. In DNA, the CDR3 is TGCAGTGCTCCCGAGGGGGACTACTACGAGCAGTACTTC. It encodes CSAPEGDYYEQYF.

The rearrangement joins TRBV19 to TRBJ1-1; D is perhaps TRBD1 (5 bases). The ends were cut back, 9 bases at V and 9 bases at J, with 17 bases in the middle. CDR1 and CDR2 (germline): LNHDA, SQIVND (reference sequence). This CDR3 comprises 12 residues. The CDR3 sequence: CASGIWTQKAFF. CDR3 coding DNA: TGTGCCAGCGGGATTTGGACACAAAAAGCTTTCTTT.

At least ten counts were recorded for this clonotype. The chain links TRBV18 to TRBJ2-5, with D possibly matching TRBD1 (5 bases). Germline lookup yields CDR1 KGHSH and CDR2 LQKENI. Trimming took off 1 base at V and 2 bases at J, with 11 bases between the two ends. This CDR3 has 15 residues. The CDR3 DNA reads TGTGCCAGCTCACCACGGGGCTTGGAGCAAGAGACCCAGTACTTC. Its protein is CASSPRGLEQETQYF.

This chain connects TRBV10-3 to TRBJ2-7; D is unresolved. V was trimmed by 6 bases and J by 6 bases, leaving 21 bases between them. This CDR3 has 15 residues. Germline loops: CDR1 ENHRY, CDR2 SYGVKD. CDR3 sequence reads: CAISRAPPGVAEQYF. The DNA of the CDR3 is TGTGCCATCAGCCGAGCACCACCTGGGGTGGCCGAGCAGTACTTC.

This clonotype was found a few times. This chain links TRBV7-9 with TRBJ1-2; D remains unclear. CDR3 length: 14 amino acids. V was pared by 2 bases and J by 4 bases, with 11 bases between. Germline V CDR1 and CDR2: SEHNR, FQNEAQ (reference sequence). DNA of the CDR3: TGTGCCAGCAGCTTATTTAAAGTGGGCTATGGCTACACCTTC. Residues: CASSLFKVGYGYTF.

The chain joins TRBV28 to TRBJ2-4, with 9 bases lining up with TRBD1. Germline V gene lookup returns CDR1 MDHEN and CDR2 SYDVKM. The CDR3 sequence is 15 residues long. V dropped 5 bases and J dropped 1; count of bases not matched to a gene: 3. CDR3 loop: CASSLQGAAKNIQYF. The DNA for the CDR3 is TGTGCCAGCAGTCTACAGGGGGCGGCCAAAAACATTCAGTACTTC.

In the case of this clonotype: The germline gene is not matched at one end of the junction; a read error may be the cause. The rearrangement joins TRBV7-6 to TRBJ2-5; TRBD1 aligns across 7 bases. CDR1 is SGHVS, CDR2 FNYEAQ, per germline. The CDR3 length is 15 residues. CDR3 amino acids: CASRPGTDTYNEQFF. The CDR3 nucleotides read TGTGCCAGCAGGCCTGGGACAGATACCTACAATGAGCAGTTTTTC.

On this clonotype itself: Given a much more abundant clone one base away, this may be a read error. The gene calls are TRBV6-2 or TRBV6-3 and TRBJ2-5, with 7 bases fitting TRBD1. This CDR3 spans 15 amino acids. Germline trimming cut 6 bases from V and 3 bases from J; bases unmatched to any gene: 10. CDR1 is MNHEY and CDR2 is SVGEGT in the germline V gene. The DNA for the CDR3 is TGTGCCAGCAGCACCTCGGGACAGCCTAAAGAGACCCAGTACTTC. Protein product: CASSTSGQPKETQYF.

CDR3 sequence reads: CASRTGQGSGETQYF. The CDR3 DNA reads TGTGCCAGCAGAACGGGACAGGGTTCGGGAGAGACCCAGTACTTC. The rearrangement joins TRBV2 to TRBJ2-5; TRBD1 matches 9 bases. CDR3 length: 15 amino acids. Germline V gene data show CDR1 as SNHLY and CDR2 as FYNNEI. Unmatched junction bases numbered 9, after V lost 6 bases and J lost 4 bases. Variable domain in full (rest from reference TRBV2 and TRBJ2-5): EPEVTQTPSHQVTQMGQEVILRCVPISNHLYFYWYRQILGQKVEFLVSFYNNEISEKSEIFDDQFSVERPDGSNFTLKIRSTKLEDSAMYFCASRTGQGSGETQYFGPGTRLLVL.

Ten or more counts support this clonotype. This chain uses TRBV28 with TRBJ2-7; 8 bases align to TRBD2. The V and J ends lost 3 bases and 3 bases, in that order; junction bases with no gene match: 7. This CDR3 is 15 amino acids long. Germline CDR1 is MDHEN and CDR2 is SYDVKM. The CDR3 sequence is CASSFPGLGIYEQYF. CDR3 bases: TGTGCCAGCAGTTTCCCGGGACTAGGGATCTACGAGCAGTACTTC.

This clonotype was observed at least ten times. This chain uses TRBV2 with TRBJ1-1, with D perhaps TRBD1 (6 bases). Trimming removed 5 bases from V and 6 bases from J, with 10 bases in between. CDR3 length: 12 residues. The V gene's germline CDR1 is SNHLY and CDR2 FYNNEI. This CDR3 is CASSTGLAEAFF. The CDR3 coding sequence is TGTGCCAGCAGTACAGGGTTGGCTGAAGCTTTCTTT. Drawing the rest from reference TRBV2 and TRBJ1-1, the complete variable domain is EPEVTQTPSHQVTQMGQEVILRCVPISNHLYFYWYRQILGQKVEFLVSFYNNEISEKSEIFDDQFSVERPDGSNFTLKIRSTKLEDSAMYFCASSTGLAEAFFGQGTRLTVV.

The rearrangement links TRBV13 to TRBJ2-1; TRBD2 matches at 7 bases. CDR1 and CDR2 (germline): PRHDT, FYEKMQ (reference sequence). This CDR3 is 20 amino acids long. V trimming: 1 base; J trimming: 0 bases; junction bases outside the gene matches: 15. CDR3 loop: CASSLVGRGLGGSSYNEQFF. The CDR3 coding sequence is TGTGCCAGCAGCTTAGTGGGGCGGGGCCTGGGCGGGAGCTCCTACAATGAGCAGTTCTTC.

This clonotype was detected a few times. The gene calls are TRBV29-1 and TRBJ2-7; 9 nucleotides match TRBD1. The CDR3 spans 13 residues. V shed 0 bases, J shed 10 bases, and the junction held 7 bases outside the gene matches. CDR1 and CDR2 from the germline V gene are SQVTM and ANQGSEA. The CDR3 sequence is CSVEDPGQGYQYF. As DNA, the CDR3 is TGCAGCGTTGAAGATCCGGGACAGGGCTATCAGTACTTC.

This chain uses TRBV5-8 with TRBJ1-1; D is uncertain. The CDR3 loop spans 13 amino acids. CDR1 and CDR2 (germline): SGHTS, YDEGEE. V dropped 5 bases and J dropped 5 bases, with 13 bases sitting between them. The CDR3: CASRPYSRTEAFF. For the CDR3, the DNA is TGTGCCAGCAGACCTTACAGTAGGACTGAAGCTTTCTTT.

There are many counts of this clonotype. The gene calls are TRBV19 and TRBJ1-6; 7 bases agree with TRBD1. This CDR3 region has 17 residues. V was clipped by 5 bases and J by 7 bases; unmatched bases: 14. Germline values: CDR1 LNHDA, CDR2 SQIVND (reference sequence). The CDR3 DNA reads TGTGCCAGTAGTTCGTCGTCGGCTGGGACAGCAAATTCACCCCTCCACTTT. This sequence encodes CASSSSSAGTANSPLHF.

This clonotype appeared many times. The chain links TRBV20-1 to TRBJ1-2; D call uncertain. This CDR3 has 12 amino acids. Germline CDR1 is DFQATT and CDR2 is SNEGSKA (reference sequence). The ends were cut back, 6 bases at V and 0 bases at J, with 8 bases in the middle. The CDR3 bases are TGCAGTGCCCTTACAGCTAACTATGGCTACACCTTC. Translated, it gives CSALTANYGYTF.

This clonotype was counted at least ten times. The chain uses TRBV12-3 or TRBV12-4 and TRBJ1-5; D unresolved. CDR3 length equals 14 residues. The germline V and J ends were trimmed by 2 bases and 6 bases, with 11 bases remaining between them. In nucleotides, the CDR3 is TGTGCCAGCAGTTTACTTGGGTTGGGTCAGCCCCAGCATTTT. Its translation is CASSLLGLGQPQHF.

V is TRBV3-1 and J is TRBJ2-5; D is undetermined. V shed 2 bases and J shed 2 bases, with 12 bases lying between them. Germline values: CDR1 LGHDT, CDR2 YNNKEL (reference sequence). CDR3 length equals 15 residues. The CDR3 reads CASSQQMVTQETQYF. The CDR3 DNA is TGTGCCAGCAGCCAACAAATGGTTACTCAAGAGACCCAGTACTTC.

V gene TRBV5-1 combines with J gene TRBJ2-1; D is possibly TRBD2 (6 bases). CDR1 and CDR2 (germline): SGHRS, YFSETQ. The CDR3 covers 15 residues. With 4 bases removed from V and 3 bases from J, the gap between germline ends came to 14 bases. In DNA form, the CDR3 reads TGCGCCAGCAGCCAGACCGGGACTGGCTACAATGAGCAGTTCTTC. Protein sequence: CASSQTGTGYNEQFF.

There are a few counts of this clonotype. The rearrangement joins TRBV7-9 to TRBJ1-2, with D perhaps matching TRBD1 (6 bases). This CDR3 comprises 13 residues. Germline V CDR1 and CDR2: SEHNR, FQNEAQ (reference sequence). V was clipped by 5 bases and J by 8 bases, with 15 bases between them. The CDR3 loop is CASSHLQGRGYTF. CDR3 sequence (DNA): TGTGCCAGCAGCCACTTACAGGGCCGAGGCTACACCTTC.

This clonotype was observed many times. V is TRBV20-1 and J is TRBJ2-3; possibly TRBD2 for D (5 bases). The CDR3 length is 16 residues. V shed 0 bases and J shed 7 bases, with 20 bases lying between them. Per the germline V gene, CDR1 is DFQATT and CDR2 is SNEGSKA (reference sequence). CDR3 sequence reads: CSARDRGTLRLNTQYF. CDR3 DNA: TGCAGTGCTAGAGACCGGGGTACCCTGAGGTTGAATACGCAGTATTTT.

To note about this clonotype: A much larger clone sits a single nucleotide away, making a read error possible. CDR3 amino acids: CVSSFVGGWTEAFF. CDR3 bases: TGTGTCAGCAGTTTCGTGGGGGGCTGGACTGAAGCTTTCTTT. The chain links TRBV12-3 or TRBV12-4 to TRBJ1-1; TRBD1 might be the D (6 bases). The CDR3 extends over 14 amino acids.

This clonotype was seen a few times. The chain uses TRBV24-1 and TRBJ2-1; 8 bases match TRBD2. V was pared by 1 base and J by 8 bases, with 6 bases of the junction left unmatched. Germline CDR1 reads KGHDR; CDR2 reads SFDVKD. This CDR3 comprises 15 residues. CDR3 residues: CATSDFTGGVHEQFF. The CDR3 coding sequence is TGTGCCACCAGTGATTTTACGGGGGGGGTGCATGAGCAGTTCTTC.

A few counts support this clonotype. This chain joins TRBV3-1 and TRBJ2-7; 9 nucleotides agree with TRBD1. Per the germline V gene, CDR1 is LGHDT and CDR2 is YNNKEL (reference sequence). With V trimmed by 4 bases and J by 5 bases, 9 bases remained unmatched. The CDR3 sequence is 15 residues long. CDR3 nucleotides: TGTGCCAGCAGCCCCCGGGACAGGGTAATCCACGAGCAGTACTTC. Protein sequence: CASSPRDRVIHEQYF.